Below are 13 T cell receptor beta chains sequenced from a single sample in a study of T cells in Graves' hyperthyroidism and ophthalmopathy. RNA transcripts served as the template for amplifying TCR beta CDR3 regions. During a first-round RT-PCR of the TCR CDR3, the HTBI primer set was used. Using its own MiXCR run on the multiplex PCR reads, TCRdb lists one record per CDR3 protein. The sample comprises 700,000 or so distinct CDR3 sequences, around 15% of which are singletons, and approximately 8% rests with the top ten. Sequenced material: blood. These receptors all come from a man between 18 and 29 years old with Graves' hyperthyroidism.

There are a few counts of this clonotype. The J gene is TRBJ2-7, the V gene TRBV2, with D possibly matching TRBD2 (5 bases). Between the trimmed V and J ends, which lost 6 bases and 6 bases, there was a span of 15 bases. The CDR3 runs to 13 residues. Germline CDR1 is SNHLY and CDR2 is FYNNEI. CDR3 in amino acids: CASRAGPSGEQYF. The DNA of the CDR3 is TGTGCCAGCAGGGCGGGTCCTTCGGGCGAGCAGTACTTC.

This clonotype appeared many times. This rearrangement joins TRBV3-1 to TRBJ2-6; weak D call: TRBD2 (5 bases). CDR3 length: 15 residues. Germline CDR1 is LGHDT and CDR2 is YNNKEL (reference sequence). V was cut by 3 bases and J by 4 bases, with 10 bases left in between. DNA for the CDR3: TGTGCCAGCAGCCATTCGGGGTCGGGGGCCAACGTCCTGACTTTC. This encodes CASSHSGSGANVLTF.

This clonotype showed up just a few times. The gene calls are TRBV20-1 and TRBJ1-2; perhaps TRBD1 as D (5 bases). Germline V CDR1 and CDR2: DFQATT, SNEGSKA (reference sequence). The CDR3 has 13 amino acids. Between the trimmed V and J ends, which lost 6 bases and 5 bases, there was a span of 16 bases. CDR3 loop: CSASGGRAYGYTF. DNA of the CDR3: TGCAGTGCCTCTGGGGGACGGGCTTATGGCTACACCTTC.

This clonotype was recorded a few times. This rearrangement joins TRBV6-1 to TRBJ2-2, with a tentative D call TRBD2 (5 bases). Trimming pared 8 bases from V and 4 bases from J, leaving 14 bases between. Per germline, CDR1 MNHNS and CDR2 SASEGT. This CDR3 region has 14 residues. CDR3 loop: CASAAQRPTGELFF. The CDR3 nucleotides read TGTGCCAGCGCCGCCCAGCGGCCCACCGGGGAGCTGTTTTTT.

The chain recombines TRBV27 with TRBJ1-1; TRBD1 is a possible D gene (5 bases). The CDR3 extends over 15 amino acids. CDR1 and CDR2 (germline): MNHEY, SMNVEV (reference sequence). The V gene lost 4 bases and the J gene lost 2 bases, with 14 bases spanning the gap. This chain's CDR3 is CASSSYGTANTEAFF. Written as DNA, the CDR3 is TGTGCCAGCAGTTCCTACGGGACGGCAAACACTGAAGCTTTCTTT.

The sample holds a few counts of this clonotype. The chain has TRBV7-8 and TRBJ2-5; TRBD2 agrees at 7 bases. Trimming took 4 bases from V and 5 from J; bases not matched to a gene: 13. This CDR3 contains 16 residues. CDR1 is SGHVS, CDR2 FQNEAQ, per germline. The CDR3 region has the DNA TGTGCCAGCAGCTGGGGAGGGCCCCTAATAGGGGAGACCCAGTACTTC. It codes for CASSWGGPLIGETQYF.

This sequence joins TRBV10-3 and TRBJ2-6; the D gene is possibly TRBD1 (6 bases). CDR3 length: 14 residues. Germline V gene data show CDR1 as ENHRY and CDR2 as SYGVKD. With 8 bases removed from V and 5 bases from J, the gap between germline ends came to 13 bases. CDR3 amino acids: CAIGRGLRANVLTF. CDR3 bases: TGTGCCATCGGCAGGGGTCTGAGGGCCAACGTCCTGACTTTC.

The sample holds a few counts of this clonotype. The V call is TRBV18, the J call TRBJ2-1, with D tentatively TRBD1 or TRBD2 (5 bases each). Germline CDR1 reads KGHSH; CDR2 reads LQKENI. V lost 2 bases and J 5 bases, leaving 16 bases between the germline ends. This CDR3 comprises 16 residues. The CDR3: CASSPVVGTTNNEQFF. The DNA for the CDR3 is TGTGCCAGCTCACCAGTCGTCGGGACCACCAACAATGAGCAGTTCTTC.

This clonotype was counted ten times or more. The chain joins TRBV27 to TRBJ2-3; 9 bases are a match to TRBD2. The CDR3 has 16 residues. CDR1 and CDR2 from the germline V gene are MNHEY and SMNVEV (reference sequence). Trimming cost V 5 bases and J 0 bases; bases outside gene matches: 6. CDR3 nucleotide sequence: TGTGCCAGCAGTCCCGGACTAGCGTCTAGCACAGATACGCAGTATTTT. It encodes CASSPGLASSTDTQYF.

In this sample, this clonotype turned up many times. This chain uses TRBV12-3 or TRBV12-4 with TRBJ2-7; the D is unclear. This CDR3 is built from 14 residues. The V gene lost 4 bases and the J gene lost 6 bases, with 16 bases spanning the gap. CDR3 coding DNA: TGTGCCAGCAGTTCACACGGTCGAGACCCCGAGCAGTACTTC. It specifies CASSSHGRDPEQYF.

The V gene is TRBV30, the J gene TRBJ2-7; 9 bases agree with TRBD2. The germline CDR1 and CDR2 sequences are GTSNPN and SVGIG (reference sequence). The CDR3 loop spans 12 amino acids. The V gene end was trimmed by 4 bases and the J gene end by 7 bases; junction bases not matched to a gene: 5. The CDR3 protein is CAWTSGTEEQYF. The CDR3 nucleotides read TGTGCCTGGACTAGCGGGACGGAGGAGCAGTACTTC.

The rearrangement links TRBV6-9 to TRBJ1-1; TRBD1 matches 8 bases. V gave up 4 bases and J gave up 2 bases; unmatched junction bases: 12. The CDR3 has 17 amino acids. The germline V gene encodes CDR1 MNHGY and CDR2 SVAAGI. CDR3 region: CASSLFRAGGLNTEAFF. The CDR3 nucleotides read TGTGCCAGCAGTTTATTCCGGGCAGGGGGCCTTAACACTGAAGCTTTCTTT.

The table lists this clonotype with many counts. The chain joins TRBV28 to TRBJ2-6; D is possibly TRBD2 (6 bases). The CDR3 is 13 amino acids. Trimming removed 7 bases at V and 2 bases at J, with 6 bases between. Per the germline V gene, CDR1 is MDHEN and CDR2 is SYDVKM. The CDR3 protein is CASTGAGANVLTF. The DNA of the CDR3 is TGTGCCAGCACGGGGGCTGGGGCCAACGTCCTGACTTTC.